Listed below are T cell receptor beta chains from one sample, sequenced in a study of control samples from healthy donors and cancer patients. Clones were sequenced by immunoSEQ multiplex PCR, and TCRdb holds only the in-frame ones, with some missing. The sample includes approximately 170,000 clones, 80% to 95% of them seen just once. Sample: blood. Receptors were obtained from a woman between 25 and 40 years old in good health. Both conserved end residues are part of each CDR3. The D gene is left open where the match is weak. Only some rows state a clone size, as once, few, many or a class for expanded clones.

V gene,clone size,J gene,D gene,CDR3 protein,CDR3 DNA
TRBV30,NA,TRBJ1-1,NA,CAWSRRNTEAFF,TGTGCCTGGAGTCGGAGGAACACTGAAGCTTTCTTT
TRBV27,NA,TRBJ1-4,NA,CASSATWEAEKLFF,TGTGCCAGCAGTGCCACATGGGAGGCTGAAAAACTGTTTTTT
TRBV5-6,few,TRBJ2-2,NA,CASSLREEELFF,TGTGCCAGCAGCTTGAGGGAGGAGGAGCTGTTTTTT
TRBV11-1,once,TRBJ2-1,NA,CASSLGDRSYFNEQFF,TGTGCCAGCAGCTTAGGAGACAGGTCCTACTTCAATGAGCAGTTCTTC
TRBV20-1,NA,TRBJ2-7,NA,CSASPLREQYF,TGCAGTGCTAGCCCCCTACGGGAGCAGTACTTC
TRBV14,NA,TRBJ1-6,NA,CASSQGQRIPLHF,TGTGCCAGCAGCCAAGGACAGAGGATACCCCTCCACTTT
TRBV19,NA,TRBJ2-6,TRBD1,CASSDSGGSGANVLTF,TGTGCCAGTAGTGACTCAGGGGGCTCTGGGGCCAACGTCCTGACTTTC
TRBV28,NA,TRBJ1-2,NA,CASTVGQGWGRLGNGYTF,TGTGCCAGCACCGTGGGCCAGGGGTGGGGGCGACTAGGTAATGGCTACACCTTC
TRBV7-8,NA,TRBJ2-1,NA,CASSKSRLSSYNEQFF,TGTGCCAGCAGCAAGAGCAGGCTGAGCTCCTACAATGAGCAGTTCTTC
TRBV2,NA,TRBJ2-1,TRBD2,CASGRLASMMRNEQFF,TGTGCCAGCGGCCGACTAGCGTCGATGATGCGCAATGAGCAGTTCTTC
TRBV10-2,NA,TRBJ2-7,TRBD2,CASSETGLAGYEQYF,TGCGCCAGCAGTGAGACCGGACTAGCGGGGTACGAGCAGTACTTC
TRBV2,NA,TRBJ2-1,NA,CASRSPDYNEQFF,TGTGCCAGCAGATCCCCCGATTACAATGAGCAGTTCTTC
TRBV10-3,NA,TRBJ1-1,TRBD1,CAITRDRNTEAFF,TGTGCCATCACCCGGGACAGAAACACTGAAGCTTTCTTT
TRBV14,NA,TRBJ2-1,NA,CASSQWYEQFF,TGTGCCAGCAGCCAATGGTATGAGCAGTTCTTC
TRBV19,NA,TRBJ2-7,NA,CASSVIGSLGQYF,TGTGCCAGTAGTGTAATCGGGAGTTTGGGGCAGTACTTC
TRBV7-7,once,TRBJ2-1,TRBD2,CASSQSSGSSYNEQFF,TGTGCCAGCAGCCAGAGTAGCGGGAGCTCCTACAATGAGCAGTTCTTC
TRBV28,NA,TRBJ1-5,NA,CASSLFGPRRAQHF,TGTGCCAGCAGTTTATTCGGACCTAGGCGGGCCCAGCATTTT
TRBV5-1,NA,TRBJ2-1,NA,CASVTYNEQFF,TGCGCCAGTGTAACCTACAATGAGCAGTTCTTC
TRBV18,once,TRBJ1-4,NA,CASSLSGTTGEKLFF,TGTGCCAGCTCACTATCCGGGACCACGGGCGAAAAACTGTTTTTT
TRBV28,NA,TRBJ2-7,TRBD1,CASRPRDRGSREQYF,TGTGCCAGCAGACCCCGGGACAGGGGGTCGAGGGAGCAGTACTTC
TRBV11-2,NA,TRBJ2-1,NA,CASSLMLDGSSYNEQFF,TGTGCCAGCAGCTTAATGTTGGACGGGAGCTCCTACAATGAGCAGTTCTTC
TRBV7-8,NA,TRBJ2-3,NA,CASSSWTDFLGTDTQYF,TGTGCCAGCAGCTCTTGGACGGACTTTCTTGGCACAGATACGCAGTATTTT
TRBV28,NA,TRBJ1-2,NA,CASRPTNGYGYTF,TGTGCCAGCAGGCCCACTAATGGCTATGGCTACACCTTC
TRBV6-5,NA,TRBJ1-1,NA,CASRRQGGTEAFF,TGTGCCAGCAGAAGACAAGGAGGGACTGAAGCTTTCTTT